One and the same sample provided the 30 T cell receptor beta chains below, sequenced in a study of OX40 agonist ivuxolimab in advanced cancers. Clones were read by immunoSEQ multiplex PCR, and TCRdb kept only the in-frame ones, dropping some. The table has about 78,000 clones, about 91% seen once. The source material was CD4+ or CD8+ T cells sorted from blood, sampled in a trial of the OX40 agonist ivuxolimab. These receptors were collected from an adult with an advanced solid tumor such as melanoma, head and neck, liver or kidney cancer.

The chain employs TRBV6-5 and TRBJ1-5, with D possibly matching TRBD1 (5 bases). The length of the CDR3 is 13 residues. Trimming left V 8 bases short and J 6 bases short, with 14 bases between. CDR1 and CDR2 (germline): MNHEY, SVGAGI. The CDR3 DNA follows: TGTGCCAGCGCTGAGGGAGGGGTTCAGCCCCAGCATTTT. This sequence encodes CASAEGGVQPQHF.

The chain recombines TRBV30 with TRBJ1-2; no definite D call. The CDR3 is made up of 15 amino acids. V shed 1 base and J shed 6 bases, with 18 bases lying between them. Germline CDR1 is GTSNPN and CDR2 is SVGIG (reference sequence). The CDR3 here is CAWSAKPLAPNGYTF. The CDR3 nucleotides read TGTGCCTGGAGTGCGAAGCCACTCGCACCGAATGGCTACACCTTC.

The chain links TRBV6-5 to TRBJ2-3; possible D gene TRBD2, 5 bases. V lost 6 bases and J lost 4, with 17 bases in between. The length of the CDR3 is 15 residues. Germline CDR1 reads MNHEY; CDR2 reads SVGAGI. CDR3 sequence reads: CASSYGWAAADTQYF. The CDR3 DNA follows: TGTGCCAGCAGCTACGGGTGGGCAGCGGCAGATACGCAGTATTTT.

The V gene is TRBV4-2, the J gene TRBJ1-2, with 8 bases identical to TRBD1. The CDR3 length is 17 residues. V shed 4 bases and J 2 bases; nucleotides not matched to a gene: 12. Germline CDR1 is LGHNA and CDR2 is YNFKEQ. CDR3 DNA sequence: TGTGCCAGCAGCCGCGGGGAGGCAGGGGGCGAGAACTATGGCTACACCTTC. It translates to CASSRGEAGGENYGYTF.

The chain uses TRBV6-5 and TRBJ2-5; D is unresolved. This CDR3 comprises 15 residues. The germline V and J ends were trimmed by 4 bases and 5 bases, with 17 bases remaining between them. Per the germline V gene, CDR1 is MNHEY and CDR2 is SVGAGI. Here the CDR3 DNA reads TGTGCCAGCAGTTCTAGACCCAGCGCGTGGGAGACCCAGTACTTC. Translating gives CASSSRPSAWETQYF.

V and J are TRBV27 and TRBJ2-7; 8 bases line up with TRBD1. The germline CDR1 and CDR2 sequences are MNHEY and SMNVEV (reference sequence). The ends lost 2 bases at V and 2 bases at J; junction bases unmatched: 5. This CDR3 comprises 15 residues. This CDR3 reads CASSLGQGRAYEQYF. DNA of the CDR3: TGTGCCAGCAGTTTAGGACAGGGACGGGCCTACGAGCAGTACTTC.

This chain joins TRBV5-1 and TRBJ2-5; no clear D gene. V dropped 2 bases and J dropped 2 bases, with 13 bases sitting between them. Germline V lookup: CDR1 SGHRS, CDR2 YFSETQ. The CDR3 is 15 amino acids. The CDR3 here is CASSLYLARQETQYF. The CDR3 DNA is TGCGCCAGCAGCTTATACCTGGCACGACAAGAGACCCAGTACTTC.

The chain's CDR3 is CASRVRVGSDGYTF. CDR3 nucleotide sequence: TGTGCCAGCAGAGTTAGGGTCGGGTCGGACGGCTACACCTTC. The rearrangement links TRBV7-2 to TRBJ1-2; the D is unclear. CDR1 is SGHTA and CDR2 is FQGNSA in the germline V gene. The CDR3 loop spans 14 amino acids. Trimming pared 6 bases from V and 8 bases from J, leaving 19 bases between.

In its sample, this clone was seen once. This sequence joins TRBV27 and TRBJ2-2; possibly TRBD2 for D (6 bases). Trimming took off 8 bases at V and 2 bases at J, with 12 bases between the two ends. This CDR3 comprises 14 residues. Germline V gene sequence: CDR1 MNHEY, CDR2 SMNVEV (reference sequence). The CDR3 is CASYMRGNTGELFF. In DNA, the CDR3 is TGTGCCAGCTACATGCGGGGTAACACCGGGGAGCTGTTTTTT.

The J gene is TRBJ1-2, the V gene TRBV5-6; no clear D. Germline CDR1 SGHDT, CDR2 YYEEEE. This CDR3 contains 14 residues. V shed 1 base and J shed 4 bases, with 11 bases lying between them. CDR3 loop: CASSLYPQSYGYTF. The DNA of the CDR3 is TGTGCCAGCAGCTTGTATCCCCAAAGCTATGGCTACACCTTC.

This clone appeared a single time. The chain carries TRBV6-6 and TRBJ1-1; D perhaps matches TRBD1 (6 bases). The CDR3 has 15 amino acids. Trimming pared 6 bases from V and 0 bases from J, leaving 14 bases between. CDR1 is MNHNY, CDR2 SVGAGI, per germline (reference sequence). The CDR3: CASREPGQLNTEAFF. The CDR3 coding sequence is TGTGCCAGCAGGGAACCGGGACAACTGAACACTGAAGCTTTCTTT.

The CDR3 loop reads CASSAAGQGTGELFF. The DNA for the CDR3 is TGTGCCAGCAGTGCCGCGGGACAGGGCACCGGGGAGCTGTTTTTT. The rearrangement links TRBV6-4 to TRBJ2-2; 9 bases are a match to TRBD1. The germline gives CDR1 MRHNA, CDR2 SNTAGT. This CDR3 comprises 15 residues. Trimming took 4 bases from V and 4 from J; bases not matched to a gene: 4.

The CDR3 DNA reads as TGTGCCATCAGTGCTACCACAGGGGAAGGGGCCGGGGAGCTGTTTTTT. It is translated as CAISATTGEGAGELFF. The chain employs TRBV10-3 and TRBJ2-2; 7 nucleotides match TRBD1. J lost 6 bases, V lost 4 bases, and 11 bases had no gene match. This CDR3 comprises 16 residues. Germline V gives CDR1 ENHRY, CDR2 SYGVKD.

V gene TRBV29-1 combines with J gene TRBJ2-1, with D maybe TRBD2 (6 bases). CDR1 is SQVTM, CDR2 ANQGSEA, per germline. V was shortened by 7 bases and J by 4 bases, with 17 bases between the two germline ends. The CDR3 length is 14 residues. The CDR3 bases are TGCAGCGCTGTCACCGGGACTGTATACAATGAGCAGTTCTTC. Amino acid sequence: CSAVTGTVYNEQFF.

This clone showed up just once. CDR3 residues: CASSLNGPNYGYTF. Written as DNA, the CDR3 is TGTGCCAGCAGCTTAAACGGACCTAACTATGGCTACACCTTC. V is TRBV11-2 and J is TRBJ1-2; D remains unclear. V was shortened by 2 bases and J by 0 bases, with 7 bases between the two germline ends. The CDR3 runs 14 residues. Germline V gene lookup returns CDR1 SGHAT and CDR2 FQNNGV. The full variable domain, in which reference TRBV11-2 and TRBJ1-2 provide the parts outside the CDR3, is EAGVAQSPRYKIIEKRQSVAFWCNPISGHATLYWYQQILGQGPKLLIQFQNNGVVDDSQLPKDRFSAERLKGVDSTLKIQPAKLEDSAVYLCASSLNGPNYGYTFGSGTRLTVV.

This chain uses TRBV2 with TRBJ1-1; D possibly corresponds to TRBD1 (6 bases). CDR3 length equals 13 residues. Trimming took off 5 bases at V and 4 bases at J, with 11 bases between the two ends. In germline, CDR1 is SNHLY, CDR2 FYNNEI. The CDR3 spells CASSSTGSTEAFF. CDR3 nucleotide sequence: TGTGCCAGCAGTTCAACAGGGTCCACTGAAGCTTTCTTT.

V is TRBV7-2 and J is TRBJ2-3; D may be TRBD2 (5 bases). Looked up from germline, CDR1 is SGHTA and CDR2 is FQGNSA. CDR3 length: 18 amino acids. Trimming shortened V by 4 bases and J by 2 bases, and 22 bases separated the two germline ends. The CDR3, as DNA: TGTGCCAGCAGCTCGAGGAGGTCGGAAGGATTAATCACAGATACGCAGTATTTT. As protein: CASSSRRSEGLITDTQYF.

The gene calls are TRBV30 and TRBJ1-3, with D uncertain. The V gene lost 0 bases and the J gene lost 4 bases, with 10 bases spanning the gap. The CDR3 runs 14 residues. CDR1 is GTSNPN and CDR2 is SVGIG in the germline V gene (reference sequence). CDR3 nucleotide sequence: TGTGCCTGGAGTGTTGGCGGCCTAGGAAACACCATATATTTT. Protein: CAWSVGGLGNTIYF.

This clone was detected only a few times. The chain has TRBV15 and TRBJ2-5; D is perhaps TRBD2 (6 bases). Germline V gives CDR1 LNHNV, CDR2 YYDKDF (reference sequence). The CDR3 loop spans 15 amino acids. V was shortened by 3 bases and J by 4 bases, with 15 bases between the two germline ends. The DNA of the CDR3 is TGTGCCACCAGCAGTCCCCTGGCGGGGACAGAGACCCAGTACTTC. It encodes CATSSPLAGTETQYF. The full variable domain, rest sourced from reference TRBV15 and TRBJ2-5, is DAMVIQNPRYQVTQFGKPVTLSCSQTLNHNVMYWYQQKSSQAPKLLFHYYDKDFNNEADTPDNFQSRRPNTSFCFLDIRSPGLGDTAMYLCATSSPLAGTETQYFGPGTRLLVL.

The gene calls are TRBV6-5 and TRBJ1-5; TRBD1 matches at 8 bases. Germline assignment: CDR1 MNHEY and CDR2 SVGAGI. V was pared by 2 bases and J by 7 bases, with 4 bases of the junction left unmatched. The CDR3 has 14 residues. CDR3 sequence (DNA): TGTGCCAGCAGTTACGGACAGGGTGGGCAGCCCCAGCATTTT. Translated: CASSYGQGGQPQHF.

This clone is a singleton in its sample. J is TRBJ2-3 and V is TRBV28, with D perhaps matching TRBD1 (5 bases). CDR1 MDHEN and CDR2 SYDVKM come from the germline V gene. The ends were cut back, 4 bases at V and 0 bases at J, with 14 bases in the middle. The CDR3 runs to 16 residues. The CDR3 region has the DNA TGTGCCAGCAGTTCGGACCCCAGGGCTAGCACAGATACGCAGTATTTT. This encodes CASSSDPRASTDTQYF.

This clone has just a few counts. The chain links TRBV4-1 to TRBJ1-2, with a possible D match to TRBD1 (6 bases). This CDR3 region has 15 residues. CDR1 is MGHRA, CDR2 YSYEKL, per germline. Trimming cost V 4 bases and J 8 bases, with 20 bases left between them. CDR3 amino acids: CASSRGPQGGEGYTF. In DNA form, the CDR3 reads TGCGCCAGCAGCCGCGGACCACAGGGAGGAGAGGGCTACACCTTC.

The V gene is TRBV9, the J gene TRBJ1-2; a weak D match, TRBD1 (6 bases). The CDR3 length is 15 residues. The V gene's germline CDR1 is SGDLS and CDR2 YYNGEE. V dropped 5 bases and J dropped 8 bases, with 22 bases sitting between them. The DNA for the CDR3 is TGTGCCAGCAGTGGCTTCACACAGGGACCGGGCGGCTACACCTTC. Its protein product is CASSGFTQGPGGYTF.

The rearrangement joins TRBV2 to TRBJ2-7, with a weak D call TRBD2 (6 bases). The CDR3 is 14 residues long. The V end lost 7 bases, the J end lost 2 bases, and 15 bases lay between the germline ends. The V gene's germline CDR1 is SNHLY and CDR2 FYNNEI. As DNA, the CDR3 is TGTGCCAGCACCGTGGGGACTGATCCCTACGAGCAGTACTTC. As protein: CASTVGTDPYEQYF.

The CDR3: CASSEQGSQPQHF. The CDR3 DNA reads TGTGCCAGCAGTGAACAGGGGAGTCAGCCCCAGCATTTT. J is TRBJ1-5 and V is TRBV2; a weak D match, TRBD1 (6 bases). Between the trimmed V and J ends, which lost 2 bases and 6 bases, there was a span of 8 bases. Germline V lookup: CDR1 SNHLY, CDR2 FYNNEI. CDR3 size: 13 residues.

The genes are TRBV5-5 and TRBJ1-2; maybe TRBD1 (5 bases). Trimming took off 4 bases at V and 2 bases at J, with 9 bases between the two ends. Germline lookup yields CDR1 SGHKS and CDR2 YYEKEE (reference sequence). The CDR3 is 13 amino acids. CDR3 DNA sequence: TGTGCCAGCAGCCCTGACAGAAACTATGGCTACACCTTC. Amino acids: CASSPDRNYGYTF.

The chain recombines TRBV30 with TRBJ1-2, with a possible D match to TRBD1 (5 bases). The CDR3 is 13 residues long. Per the germline V gene, CDR1 is GTSNPN and CDR2 is SVGIG (reference sequence). The CDR3, as DNA: TGTGCTCACAGGAGGGATAGGAACTATGGCTACACCTTC. The encoded protein is CAHRRDRNYGYTF.

The V call is TRBV30, the J call TRBJ2-4; perhaps TRBD2 as D (7 bases). The V gene's germline CDR1 is GTSNPN and CDR2 SVGIG (reference sequence). This CDR3 region has 14 residues. Trimming removed 0 bases at V and 9 bases at J, with 15 bases between. The DNA for the CDR3 is TGTGCCTGGAGTGTGAAGGGGGGGCTGACCATTCAGTACTTC. Its protein product is CAWSVKGGLTIQYF.

The CDR3, as DNA: TGTGCCAGCAGTTACTCGGGGGGACGCAATGAGCAGTTCTTC. Its translation is CASSYSGGRNEQFF. This chain connects TRBV6-5 to TRBJ2-1; a possible D gene is TRBD2 (6 bases). The CDR3 loop spans 14 amino acids. The germline CDR1 and CDR2 sequences are MNHEY and SVGAGI. Trimming removed 0 bases from V and 6 bases from J, with 9 bases in between.

V and J are TRBV14 and TRBJ1-1; the D is unclear. Germline V gene lookup returns CDR1 SGHDN and CDR2 FVKESK. The CDR3 consists of 13 residues. Trimming left V 3 bases short and J 1 base short, with 6 bases between. CDR3 protein: CASSQGWNTEAFF. CDR3 DNA: TGTGCCAGCAGCCAGGGGTGGAACACTGAAGCTTTCTTT.